This T cell receptor (beta chain) was recorded in a study of blood T cell repertoires in COVID-19. In the study overall: Specimens from acute and convalescent COVID-19 originated in the United States, Italy and Spain. T cells, B-cell-depleted T cells, or PBMCs provided the cDNA or gDNA that served as material.

The authors' processing: Estimation of nucleated cell counts relied on the amplification of reference gene primers. Some clones are missing from TCRdb's copy, which holds only in-frame ones; the method was immunoSEQ multiplex PCR. That table is the source of V, J and clone size, and D and trimming were worked out from the DNA. The sample includes under 250,000 clones, roughly 82% of them seen just once. Germline V gene lookup returns CDR1 MGHRA and CDR2 YSYEKL. CDR3 length equals 15 residues. Germline trimming cut 4 bases from V and 3 bases from J; bases unmatched to any gene: 5. V gene TRBV4-1 combines with J gene TRBJ2-7; 11 bases map to TRBD2. The clonotype originates from a human donor in a cohort sampled during active COVID-19. Sequenced material: peripheral blood. As DNA, the CDR3 is TGCGCCAGCAGCCTGACTAGCGGGGCTAACTACGAGCAGTACTTC. This gives the protein CASSLTSGANYEQYF.